Listed here are 25 T cell receptor beta chains from one sample, sequenced in a study of blood T cell repertoires in COVID-19. The data were produced by immunoSEQ multiplex PCR, yet TCRdb's version contains in-frame clones alone and is incomplete. The sample shows hundreds of thousands of clones, over 75% of them seen only once. The sequenced sample was peripheral blood. These receptors all come from an elderly woman with acute or convalescent COVID-19.

This clone has a single count. The chain couples TRBV5-6 to TRBJ2-7; no clear D gene. Germline CDR1 and CDR2: SGHDT and YYEEEE. The CDR3 consists of 13 residues. V was shortened by 0 bases and J by 6 bases, with 10 bases between the two germline ends. CDR3 region: CASSLEPRGEQYF. CDR3 in DNA: TGTGCCAGCAGCTTGGAGCCTCGCGGCGAGCAGTACTTC.

The V and J genes are TRBV6-1 and TRBJ2-3; 7 bases fit TRBD2. This CDR3 is 16 amino acids long. CDR1 is MNHNS, CDR2 SASEGT, per germline. With 4 bases clipped from V and 2 bases from J, the junction kept 9 bases outside the gene matches. CDR3 residues: CASSALALLNTDTQYF. In DNA, the CDR3 is TGTGCCAGCAGTGCACTAGCGTTATTAAACACAGATACGCAGTATTTT.

CDR3 residues: CASTKDRGNQGYTF. The CDR3 DNA is TGTGCCAGTACAAAGGACAGGGGAAATCAAGGCTACACCTTC. This chain uses TRBV19 with TRBJ1-2; 9 nucleotides line up with TRBD1. The CDR3 is 14 amino acids. V dropped 7 bases and J dropped 8; count of bases not matched to a gene: 11. Germline V gene lookup returns CDR1 LNHDA and CDR2 SQIVND (reference sequence).

The chain carries TRBV7-8 and TRBJ1-1; a possible D gene is TRBD1 (5 bases). Germline-derived CDR1 and CDR2 are SGHVS and FQNEAQ. CDR3 length: 16 amino acids. Trimming left V 1 base short and J 3 bases short, with 15 bases between. Written as DNA, the CDR3 is TGTGCCAGCAGCTTAGGAAGGGGAAAGGTGGACACTGAAGCTTTCTTT. This translates into CASSLGRGKVDTEAFF.

The chain recombines TRBV29-1 with TRBJ1-2; 10 nucleotides line up with TRBD1. The CDR3 runs 15 residues. The J segment lost 2 bases and the V segment lost 1 base, leaving 4 bases of the junction unmatched. Germline loops: CDR1 SQVTM, CDR2 ANQGSEA. The CDR3 DNA sequence: TGCAGCGTTGAAGCATCGGGACAGGGGAACTATGGCTACACCTTC. Protein product: CSVEASGQGNYGYTF.

This chain joins TRBV7-9 and TRBJ2-5; TRBD2 matches 7 bases. J lost 1 base, V lost 1 base, and 9 bases had no gene match. The germline CDR1 and CDR2 sequences are SEHNR and FQNEAQ (reference sequence). The CDR3 spans 17 residues. The CDR3 here is CASSLGLRRELQETQYF. The CDR3 DNA reads TGTGCCAGCAGCTTAGGTCTGAGGCGGGAGCTCCAAGAGACCCAGTACTTC.

The chain employs TRBV5-1 and TRBJ2-5; 10 bases align to TRBD1. Germline CDR1 is SGHRS and CDR2 is YFSETQ. CDR3 length equals 16 residues. Germline trimming cut 4 bases from V and 5 bases from J; bases unmatched to any gene: 11. The DNA of the CDR3 is TGCGCCAGCAGCGTCCAATTAACGGGACAGGGGGAGACCCAGTACTTC. This sequence encodes CASSVQLTGQGETQYF.

V and J are TRBV2 and TRBJ1-2; D possibly corresponds to TRBD1 (5 bases). Germline loops: CDR1 SNHLY, CDR2 FYNNEI. The CDR3 runs to 12 residues. Trimming stripped 4 bases from V and 8 bases from J, with 11 bases between. CDR3 loop: CASSGQGGGYTF. In DNA, the CDR3 is TGTGCCAGCAGTGGGCAGGGAGGCGGCTACACCTTC.

This chain uses TRBV28 with TRBJ2-5; D is unresolved. V was clipped by 5 bases and J by 2 bases, with 12 bases between them. Germline V gene sequence: CDR1 MDHEN, CDR2 SYDVKM. The CDR3 covers 14 residues. CDR3 in amino acids: CASSRLAVQETQYF. The CDR3 coding sequence is TGTGCCAGCAGTAGGCTCGCGGTTCAAGAGACCCAGTACTTC.

The chain uses TRBV3-1 (or the pseudogene TRBV3-2) and TRBJ2-7, with 10 bases identical to TRBD2. Germline CDR1 and CDR2: LGHDT and YNNKEL (reference sequence). Trimming at V came to 4 bases and at J to 3 bases, leaving 3 bases not matched to a gene. The CDR3 spans 14 residues. In nucleotides, the CDR3 is TGTGCCAGCAGCCTGGCTAGCGGGAGCTACGAGCAGTACTTC. As protein: CASSLASGSYEQYF.

This clone has just one count. This chain joins TRBV5-6 and TRBJ1-2; D unclear. V was cut by 1 base and J by 0 bases, with 10 bases left in between. Germline assignment: CDR1 SGHDT and CDR2 YYEEEE. The CDR3 has 15 residues. CDR3 sequence reads: CASSLLTTPNYGYTF. The CDR3 DNA follows: TGTGCCAGCAGCTTGTTGACAACTCCTAACTATGGCTACACCTTC.

This clone was seen repeatedly, ten times or more. The rearrangement uses TRBV28 and TRBJ2-5, with a possible D match to TRBD1 (6 bases). V shed 4 bases and J shed 2 bases, with 17 bases lying between them. This CDR3 spans 16 amino acids. Germline V CDR1 and CDR2: MDHEN, SYDVKM. The CDR3 coding sequence is TGTGCCAGCAGTTGGGAGAAAGGGACAATTCAAGAGACCCAGTACTTC. It is translated as CASSWEKGTIQETQYF.

The gene calls are TRBV9 and TRBJ2-5; weak D call: TRBD2 (6 bases). The CDR3 sequence is 15 residues long. The V and J ends lost 4 bases and 5 bases respectively, with 18 bases between them. CDR1 is SGDLS, CDR2 YYNGEE, per germline. In nucleotides, the CDR3 is TGTGCCAGCAGCTTTGGTGGGGAGGTTGGTGAGACCCAGTACTTC. Its protein product is CASSFGGEVGETQYF.

The rearrangement links TRBV11-3 to TRBJ2-1, with 10 bases matching TRBD2. The CDR3 length is 15 residues. Trimming cost V 2 bases and J 6 bases; bases outside gene matches: 4. CDR1 SGHNT and CDR2 YENEEA come from the germline V gene. DNA of the CDR3: TGTGCCAGCAGCTTACAAGCGGGGGGGTTCAATGAGCAGTTCTTC. It encodes CASSLQAGGFNEQFF.

The gene calls are TRBV7-6 and TRBJ2-7, with TRBD2 matching over 9 bases. With 5 bases clipped from V and 0 bases from J, the junction kept 11 bases outside the gene matches. CDR3 length: 17 amino acids. Germline CDR1 and CDR2: SGHVS and FNYEAQ. CDR3 nucleotide sequence: TGTGCCAGCAGCAAGGAGGGCGGGGGGGCAGTCTCCTACGAGCAGTACTTC. Its translation is CASSKEGGGAVSYEQYF.

In its sample, this clone was seen a few times. The chain is built from TRBV5-6 and TRBJ2-3, with 7 bases fitting TRBD1. Germline V gene data show CDR1 as SGHDT and CDR2 as YYEEEE. The V gene end was trimmed by 7 bases and the J gene end by 2 bases; junction bases not matched to a gene: 10. The CDR3 is made up of 15 amino acids. For the CDR3, the DNA is TGTGCCAGCTCTAAGGGGGCCAGGACCACAGATACGCAGTATTTT. This translates into CASSKGARTTDTQYF.

This clone was seen once. V usage is TRBV25-1 and J usage is TRBJ2-1, with D tentatively TRBD1 (7 bases). Germline V gene sequence: CDR1 MGHDK, CDR2 SYGVNS. V gave up 6 bases and J gave up 6 bases, with 21 bases separating them. The CDR3 sequence is 16 residues long. The DNA for the CDR3 is TGTGCCAGCAGGGCGGGACAGCCCCTTTCGGGCAATGAGCAGTTCTTC. Protein product: CASRAGQPLSGNEQFF. Drawing the rest from reference TRBV25-1 and TRBJ2-1, the complete variable domain is EADIYQTPRYLVIGTGKKITLECSQTMGHDKMYWYQQDPGMELHLIHYSYGVNSTEKGDLSSESTVSRIRTEHFPLTLESARPSHTSQYLCASRAGQPLSGNEQFFGPGTRLTVL.

The chain joins TRBV5-1 to TRBJ1-1; 9 bases agree with TRBD1. The CDR3 has 16 amino acids. Germline V gene lookup returns CDR1 SGHRS and CDR2 YFSETQ. V gave up 0 bases and J gave up 0 bases; unmatched junction bases: 3. The CDR3 region is CASSLVGQGMNTEAFF. CDR3 DNA sequence: TGCGCCAGCAGCTTGGTCGGACAGGGGATGAACACTGAAGCTTTCTTT.

This clone was seen a single time. The chain links TRBV5-1 to TRBJ2-7, with 13 bases that match TRBD2. V lost 5 bases to trimming and J lost 10 bases; unmatched junction nucleotides: 6. Germline loops: CDR1 SGHRS, CDR2 YFSETQ. This CDR3 has 13 residues. The CDR3: CASRLAGGPEQYF. Written as DNA, the CDR3 is TGCGCCAGCAGACTAGCGGGAGGGCCGGAACAGTACTTC.

The V gene is TRBV4-2, the J gene TRBJ2-1, with D perhaps TRBD2 (6 bases). The V gene lost 3 bases and the J gene lost 0 bases, with 9 bases spanning the gap. Germline CDR1 LGHNA, CDR2 YNFKEQ. The CDR3 is 15 amino acids. The CDR3 DNA follows: TGTGCCAGCAGCCAGGAGCGGGTCTCCTACAATGAGCAGTTCTTC. Translation gives CASSQERVSYNEQFF.

The J gene is TRBJ1-2, the V gene TRBV30; D is uncertain. Per the germline V gene, CDR1 is GTSNPN and CDR2 is SVGIG (reference sequence). The germline V and J ends were trimmed by 0 bases and 4 bases, with 9 bases remaining between them. The length of the CDR3 is 13 residues. The DNA of the CDR3 is TGTGCCTGGAGTGTACGGGGAGTCTATGGCTACACCTTC. Protein product: CAWSVRGVYGYTF.

This clone has only one observation. The rearrangement links TRBV2 to TRBJ1-2; unclear D gene. This CDR3 contains 15 residues. Germline values: CDR1 SNHLY, CDR2 FYNNEI. V was pared by 0 bases and J by 1 base, with 9 bases between. DNA of the CDR3: TGTGCCAGCAGTGAAGCGCGGGGAGATAACTATGGCTACACCTTC. Translated: CASSEARGDNYGYTF.

The chain employs TRBV28 and TRBJ2-7; a possible D gene is TRBD2 (5 bases). Germline V gene sequence: CDR1 MDHEN, CDR2 SYDVKM. V shed 1 base and J shed 1 base, with 11 bases lying between them. The CDR3 runs to 15 residues. The CDR3 is CASSLSSKRSYEQYF. In DNA, the CDR3 is TGTGCCAGCAGTTTATCTAGCAAGAGATCCTACGAGCAGTACTTC.

A few counts support this clone. The sample contains more than one DNA sequence encoding this CDR3. The rearrangement uses TRBV5-1 and TRBJ1-1; weak D call: TRBD1 (5 bases). Germline V gene sequence: CDR1 SGHRS, CDR2 YFSETQ. V gave up 1 base and J gave up 0 bases, with 10 bases separating them. The CDR3 covers 15 residues. CDR3 sequence reads: CASSLLTGVNTEAFF. CDR3 DNA sequence: TGCGCCAGCAGCTTGTTGACGGGGGTGAACACTGAAGCTTTCTTT. Looking up the rest from reference TRBV5-1 and TRBJ1-1 gives the full variable domain: KAGVTQTPRYLIKTRGQQVTLSCSPISGHRSVSWYQQTPGQGLQFLFEYFSETQRNKGNFPGRFSGRQFSNSRSEMNVSTLELGDSALYLCASSLLTGVNTEAFFGQGTRLTVV.

The chain carries TRBV4-1 and TRBJ2-7; unclear D gene. CDR1 is MGHRA, CDR2 YSYEKL, per germline. Deletions cut 1 base from V and 1 base from J, with 8 bases between. The CDR3 loop spans 14 amino acids. The CDR3 coding sequence is TGCGCCAGCAGCCAAGCGATACAGTCCTACGAGCAGTACTTC. This encodes CASSQAIQSYEQYF.